This entry concerns a single T cell receptor beta chain. Its target antigen remains unknown. No base quality information exists; no much larger clone differs at one position. CDR1 SGHRS and CDR2 YFSETQ were looked up in the germline V gene. The CDR3 measures 15 amino acids from cysteine to phenylalanine. Only the CDR3 portion is preserved as DNA: 45 bases, with reading frame beginning at the first base. Deletion took 1 base off V and 5 bases off J, with a span of 13 bases between the germline ends. The sample's treatment or condition label, in plain terms: allogeneic hematopoietic cell transplantation with graft depleted of TCRalphabeta T cells and CD19 B cells. Transplant recipients were children who received TCRalphabeta/CD19-depleted allogeneic hematopoietic cell grafts. Preparation of the library involved PCR. The sequencing machine was an Illumina HiSeq 2500. TCR libraries were prepared with molecular barcoding, using unique molecular identifiers to normalize TCRbeta repertoire quantification. The public reads were reprocessed in TCRdb via fastp at Q25 and MiXCR, keeping in-frame beta chains. Rows are unified per CDR3 protein, each entry keeping the most common DNA and genes. Counted in this sample were about a million distinct CDR3 sequences; around 30% of them appeared once. Under 30% of the sample is held by the ten biggest clonotypes.

This entry is derived from a study of T-cell reconstitution after alpha-beta-depleted transplantation in children (dated by TCRdb to the mid-2010s). Background on the whole study: The study quantitatively tracked T-cell immune reconstitution after TCRalphabeta/CD19-depleted allogeneic hematopoietic cell transplantation in children using TCR repertoire profiling. What the work shows at the level of the full study, not this receptor alone: Over the following months the frequencies of hyperexpanded clones went down, and after one year T-cell counts and TCRbeta diversity were mostly credited to newly produced T cells. The apparently early alphabetaT-cell count recovery about two months after transplant was reportedly dependent on only several hundred rapidly expanded clones derived from non-depleted graft cells. In some patients, the high TCRbeta diversity seen at day 60 was put down to recipient T cells and intrathymic progenitors that had survived conditioning.

The source material was PBMCs, mostly from graft donor cells, sampled 360 days after TCRalphabeta/CD19-depleted stem cell transplant. The origin of this receptor is a boy in the first two years of life who had a stem cell transplant for SCID, so the T cells may come from the graft donor. The sequence links TRBV5-1 to TRBJ1-5; the D segment cannot be called with confidence. The sequenced DNA is TGCGCCAGCAGCTTGTACCCCGGGGTAGATCAGCCCCAGCATTTT. Its protein is CASSLYPGVDQPQHF.